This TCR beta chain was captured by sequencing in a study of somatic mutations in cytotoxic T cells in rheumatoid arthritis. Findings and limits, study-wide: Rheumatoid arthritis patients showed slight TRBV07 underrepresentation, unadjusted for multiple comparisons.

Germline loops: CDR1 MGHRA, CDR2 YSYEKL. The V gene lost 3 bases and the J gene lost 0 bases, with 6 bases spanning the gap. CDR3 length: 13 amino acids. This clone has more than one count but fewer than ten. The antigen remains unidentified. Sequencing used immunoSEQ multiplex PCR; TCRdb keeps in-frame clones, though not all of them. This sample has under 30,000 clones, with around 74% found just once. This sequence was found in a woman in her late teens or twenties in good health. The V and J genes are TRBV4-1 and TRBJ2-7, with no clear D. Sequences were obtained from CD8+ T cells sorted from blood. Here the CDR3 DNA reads TGCGCCAGCAGCCAGGCCCCCTCCTACGAGCAGTACTTC. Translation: CASSQAPSYEQYF.